The clone carrying this TCR beta chain was observed many times. This specimen comes from a study of post-analysis software for immune sequencing data. cDNA libraries of TCR beta carried unique molecular identifiers. TCRdb re-called the PCR reads with MiXCR, one entry per CDR3 protein. Of fewer than 700,000 distinct CDR3 sequences listed, roughly 46% are singletons. This TCR derives from a girl aged 10 to 17 with multiple sclerosis. Material: blood.

The CDR3 DNA reads TGTGCCAGCAGCTTTCGGGGACAGGGGGCGCGCGAGCAGTACTTC. This encodes CASSFRGQGAREQYF. The chain carries TRBV27 and TRBJ2-7; 12 bases match TRBD1. The germline gives CDR1 MNHEY, CDR2 SMNVEV (reference sequence). V gave up 6 bases and J gave up 6 bases; unmatched junction bases: 9. This CDR3 has 15 amino acids.